The rows below give T cell receptor beta chains drawn from one sample of a study of cytomegalovirus exposure and HLA in healthy donors. Using immunoSEQ multiplex PCR, the repertoire was profiled, and TCRdb retains in-frame clones only, with some absent. The top ten clones hold roughly a sixth of a sample with about 90,000 clones, 55% to 85% of them seen once. Sequenced input: PBMCs. The receptor source for this set is a woman younger than 30 in good health and CMV-seropositive. CDR3s include the opening cysteine and the closing phenylalanine or tryptophan. A D gene is named only where the DNA matches it firmly. Where a row states a size, it is once, few, many or the class of an expanded clone; other rows omit it.

d_gene | j_gene | abundance | v_gene | CDR3nt | CDR3aa
. | TRBJ1-1 | . | TRBV19 | TGTGCCAGTATGAAAGACATCCCGGGGGGCACTGAAGCTTTCTTT | CASMKDIPGGTEAFF
. | TRBJ2-4 | . | TRBV7-2 | TGTGCCAGCAGCTTAGAAGGGGGTGAGAACATTCAGTACTTC | CASSLEGGENIQYF
. | TRBJ1-4 | . | TRBV25-1 | TGTGCCAGCAGTAGGAGGGCGGGTGAAAAACTGTTTTTT | CASSRRAGEKLFF
TRBD2 | TRBJ2-3 | few | TRBV9 | TGTGCCAGAGATACTAGCGGGGGGGAGACAGATACGCAGTATTTT | CARDTSGGETDTQYF
. | TRBJ2-7 | . | TRBV4-1 | TGCGCCAGCAGCCGCCTTCCGTCGGGTAGTTACGAGCAGTACTTC | CASSRLPSGSYEQYF
TRBD2 | TRBJ2-2 | once | TRBV6-4 | TGTGCCAGCAGCCGCACTAGCGGGAGGGCGAACACCGGGGAGCTGTTTTTT | CASSRTSGRANTGELFF
TRBD2 | TRBJ2-5 | . | TRBV5-3 | TGTGCCAGAAGCTTGGACTTCCGGGGGCTAGCGGGAGCTGGGAAAGAGACCCAGTACTTC | CARSLDFRGLAGAGKETQYF
. | TRBJ1-2 | . | TRBV27 | TGTGCCAGCAGTTTAACCTCTCAGCGCTCTGGCTACACCTTC | CASSLTSQRSGYTF
. | TRBJ2-3 | . | TRBV28 | TGTGCCAGCAGTTTTTCGGCAGGGATCACAGATACGCAGTATTTT | CASSFSAGITDTQYF
. | TRBJ2-2 | . | TRBV7-3 | TGTGCCAGCAGCTTTAGAGCGAACACCGGGGAGCTGTTTTTT | CASSFRANTGELFF
TRBD2 | TRBJ2-7 | . | TRBV30 | TGTGCCACCGATATAAGCGGGAGGGCCTCCGAGCAGTACTTC | CATDISGRASEQYF
TRBD1 | TRBJ2-3 | . | TRBV18 | TGTGCCAGCCTGACAGGGATCTTGACAGATACGCAGTATTTT | CASLTGILTDTQYF
TRBD1 | TRBJ1-1 | . | TRBV6-6 | TGTGCCAGCAGTGCACGAACAGGGGGCAGCACTGAAGCTTTCTTT | CASSARTGGSTEAFF
TRBD2 | TRBJ2-7 | . | TRBV9 | TGTGCCAGCAGCGCCGGGGGGAACTCCTACGAGCAGTACTTC | CASSAGGNSYEQYF
. | TRBJ2-5 | once | TRBV7-2 | TGTGCCAGCAGCTTAGCTTGGCAGGGAGAGACCCAGTACTTC | CASSLAWQGETQYF
TRBD1 | TRBJ1-3 | . | TRBV29-1 | TGCAGCGTTGGACAGGGGGCATCGGGAAGCACCATATATTTT | CSVGQGASGSTIYF
. | TRBJ2-7 | . | TRBV27 | TGTGCCAGCAGTTTAGGGCAGGGGCGTCGCGAGCAGTACTTC | CASSLGQGRREQYF
TRBD2 | TRBJ2-2 | . | TRBV7-9 | TGTGCCAGCAGCCCGTTAGCGGGGGACACCGGGGAGCTGTTTTTT | CASSPLAGDTGELFF
TRBD1 | TRBJ1-5 | . | TRBV5-6 | TGTGCCAGCACCACAGGAGGGGGCGGTCAGCCCCAGCATTTT | CASTTGGGGQPQHF
. | TRBJ2-7 | few | TRBV4-3 | TGCGCCAGCAGCCAAGGCAGGGCCCAAGGCGGCGAGCAGTACTTC | CASSQGRAQGGEQYF
TRBD1 | TRBJ2-3 | . | TRBV5-1 | TGCGCCAGCAGTAGGGGGCGCTCTACAGATACGCAGTATTTT | CASSRGRSTDTQYF
TRBD1 | TRBJ2-2 | few | TRBV7-9 | TGTGCCAGCAGTTACGGCTCACCGGGACAGGAGAACACCGGGGAGCTGTTTTTT | CASSYGSPGQENTGELFF
. | TRBJ1-2 | few | TRBV28 | TGTGCCAGCCGACAGGCCACGACCTCTTATGGCTACACCTTC | CASRQATTSYGYTF
TRBD1 | TRBJ2-3 | . | TRBV9 | TGTGCCAGCACGACAGGGGGCGAAGGTACGCAGTATTTT | CASTTGGEGTQYF
TRBD2 | TRBJ2-3 | . | TRBV19 | TGTGCCAGTAGTATCGGGCTAGCGGCAGATACGCAGTATTTT | CASSIGLAADTQYF
TRBD1 | TRBJ1-1 | few | TRBV6-1 | TGTGCCAGCAGTCAAGAGGTGGGACAGGGGCGTGAAGCTTTCTTT | CASSQEVGQGREAFF
. | TRBJ1-6 | . | TRBV6-1 | TGTGCCAGCAGTGAAGTGGCAGTAAATTCACCCCTCCACTTT | CASSEVAVNSPLHF